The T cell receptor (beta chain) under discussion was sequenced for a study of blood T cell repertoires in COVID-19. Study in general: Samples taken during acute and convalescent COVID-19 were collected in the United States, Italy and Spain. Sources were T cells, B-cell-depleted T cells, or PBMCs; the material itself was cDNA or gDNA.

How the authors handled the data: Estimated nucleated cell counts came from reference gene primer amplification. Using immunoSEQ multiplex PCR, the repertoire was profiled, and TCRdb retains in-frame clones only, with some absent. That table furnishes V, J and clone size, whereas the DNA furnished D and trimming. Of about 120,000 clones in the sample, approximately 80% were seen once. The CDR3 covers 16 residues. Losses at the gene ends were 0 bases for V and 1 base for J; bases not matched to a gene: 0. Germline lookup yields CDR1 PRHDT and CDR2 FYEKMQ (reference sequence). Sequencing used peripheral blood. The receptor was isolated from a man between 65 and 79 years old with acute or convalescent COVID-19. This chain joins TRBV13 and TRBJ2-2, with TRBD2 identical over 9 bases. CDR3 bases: TGTGCCAGCAGCTTAGGACTAGCGGGGAACACCGGGGAGCTGTTTTTT. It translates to CASSLGLAGNTGELFF. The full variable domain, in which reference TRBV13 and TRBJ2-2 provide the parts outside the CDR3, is AAGVIQSPRHLIKEKRETATLKCYPIPRHDTVYWYQQGPGQDPQFLISFYEKMQSDKGSIPDRFSAQQFSDYHSELNMSSLELGDSALYFCASSLGLAGNTGELFFGEGSRLTVL.